This T cell receptor beta chain originates from a study of T-cell reconstitution after alpha-beta-depleted transplantation in children. The CDR3 runs 13 residues. CDR1 and CDR2 from the germline V gene are LNHNV and YYDKDF (reference sequence). V was shortened by 10 bases and J by 0 bases, with 10 bases between the two germline ends. Unique molecular identifiers featured in how the TCRbeta library was prepared. TCRdb re-called the PCR reads through MiXCR, storing one row per CDR3 protein. The table includes 450,000 to 600,000 distinct CDR3 sequences, around 17% detected once. In its sample, this clonotype was seen a few times.

This clonotype was sampled from a human donor who donated a stem cell graft to a child with acute lymphoblastic leukemia. This chain connects TRBV15 to TRBJ2-1; D not certain. Sequencing was performed on PBMCs from the stem cell graft donor, taken from the stem cell graft. The CDR3 protein is CASQKSSYNEQFF. In DNA form, the CDR3 reads TGTGCCAGCCAAAAGAGCTCCTACAATGAGCAGTTCTTC.